This is a list of T cell receptor beta chains from one sample in a study of T cells in localized non-small cell lung cancer. Sequencing used immunoSEQ multiplex PCR; TCRdb keeps in-frame clones, though not all of them. The table includes 70,000 to 75,000 clones, around 85% detected once. The sample here was peripheral blood, taken before any cancer treatment. These receptors all stem from a female donor older than 55 with stage I lung adenocarcinoma. The CDR3 runs from the conserved cysteine through the conserved F or W. The D gene is left open where the match is weak. Expanded clones are given a class, and other clones once, few, many or no size at all.

-	TRBV7-6	TRBJ2-2	-	CASSLGNGPTGELFF	TGTGCCAGCAGCTTAGGAAACGGCCCCACCGGGGAGCTGTTTTTT
few	TRBV7-2	TRBJ1-1	TRBD1	CASSIEPTGVYTEAFF	TGTGCCAGCAGCATCGAACCGACAGGGGTGTACACTGAAGCTTTCTTT
-	TRBV19	TRBJ1-5	-	CASSIYPYSNQPQHF	TGTGCCAGTAGTATTTACCCATATAGCAATCAGCCCCAGCATTTT
-	TRBV2	TRBJ1-4	-	CASSESGSWGRATNEKLFF	TGTGCCAGCAGTGAATCTGGTTCGTGGGGGCGCGCGACTAATGAAAAACTGTTTTTT
-	TRBV29-1	TRBJ2-7	TRBD1	CSVFVAGQGLYEQYF	TGCAGCGTCTTTGTTGCGGGACAGGGGTTATACGAGCAGTACTTC
-	TRBV4-3	TRBJ2-7	-	CASSQEQGYEQYF	TGCGCCAGCAGCCAAGAGCAGGGGTACGAGCAGTACTTC
few	TRBV19	TRBJ2-7	-	CASSIDSPRKQYF	TGTGCCAGTAGTATAGACAGTCCTCGGAAGCAGTACTTC
-	TRBV2	TRBJ2-7	-	CASSPTGYEQYF	TGTGCCAGCAGCCCGACAGGTTACGAGCAGTACTTC
-	TRBV29-1	TRBJ2-7	-	CSGGSGQYEQYF	TGCAGCGGGGGGTCAGGGCAATACGAGCAGTACTTC
-	TRBV7-7	TRBJ2-5	-	CASSLIHGQETQYF	TGTGCCAGCAGCTTAATACACGGTCAAGAGACCCAGTACTTC
-	TRBV2	TRBJ2-6	-	CASSGASFPGANVLTF	TGTGCCAGCAGCGGTGCCTCTTTCCCTGGGGCCAACGTCCTGACTTTC
-	TRBV9	TRBJ1-5	-	CASSVGSSGPQHF	TGTGCCAGCAGCGTAGGGTCCTCCGGGCCCCAGCATTTT
once	TRBV6-4	TRBJ2-3	TRBD2	CASSDTSGGADTQYF	TGTGCCAGCAGTGACACTAGCGGGGGGGCAGATACGCAGTATTTT
-	TRBV19	TRBJ1-2	-	CASSTGTPYGYTF	TGTGCCAGTAGTACCGGGACACCTTATGGCTACACCTTC
few	TRBV18	TRBJ2-1	TRBD2	CASSPSGGGPGLYNEQFF	TGTGCCAGCTCACCCTCGGGAGGGGGACCGGGACTTTACAATGAGCAGTTCTTC
-	TRBV28	TRBJ1-1	-	CASSLVGRTEASF	TGTGCCAGCAGTTTAGTGGGGCGGACTGAAGCTTCCTTT
-	TRBV7-3	TRBJ2-5	-	CASSLQYQETQYF	TGTGCCAGCAGCTTACAGTACCAAGAGACCCAGTACTTC
few	TRBV7-6	TRBJ2-1	TRBD2	CASSLFRTSGGYNEQFF	TGTGCCAGCAGCTTATTCAGGACTAGCGGGGGGTACAATGAGCAGTTCTTC